Listed below are T cell receptor beta chains from one sample, sequenced in a study of T cells in Graves' hyperthyroidism and ophthalmopathy. TCRdb used MiXCR to reprocess the multiplex PCR reads, holding one entry per CDR3 protein. The profile shows about 400,000 distinct CDR3 sequences, about a sixth of them singletons. Specimen: blood. All receptors come from a woman aged 18-35 years with Graves' hyperthyroidism that later progressed to Graves' ophthalmopathy. The CDR3 runs from the conserved cysteine through the conserved F or W. The D gene is left open where the match is weak. The listing skips clone size in some rows; elsewhere it reads once, few, many or a size class.

j_gene: TRBJ2-2
abundance: many
v_gene: TRBV30
d_gene: NA
CDR3aa: CAWAPGQLGTGELFF
CDR3nt: TGTGCCTGGGCCCCGGGACAACTAGGGACCGGGGAGCTGTTTTTT

j_gene: TRBJ1-1
abundance: few
v_gene: TRBV18
d_gene: NA
CDR3aa: CASSPPGRWTEAFF
CDR3nt: TGTGCCAGCTCACCACCGGGACGGTGGACTGAAGCTTTCTTT

j_gene: TRBJ1-2
abundance: many
v_gene: TRBV2
d_gene: NA
CDR3aa: CASSDSRRLWSYTF
CDR3nt: TGTGCCAGCAGTGATTCGAGGAGGTTATGGAGCTACACCTTC

j_gene: TRBJ2-7
abundance: NA
v_gene: TRBV4-1
d_gene: TRBD2
CDR3aa: CASSLRDLAGGREQYF
CDR3nt: TGCGCCAGCAGCCTCAGGGACTTAGCGGGAGGCCGCGAGCAGTACTTC

j_gene: TRBJ2-1
abundance: many
v_gene: TRBV5-1
d_gene: NA
CDR3aa: CASSLEATENEQFF
CDR3nt: TGCGCCAGCAGCTTGGAAGCGACTGAGAATGAGCAGTTCTTC

j_gene: TRBJ2-3
abundance: NA
v_gene: TRBV7-2
d_gene: NA
CDR3aa: CVAGTDTQYF
CDR3nt: TGTGTGGCAGGCACAGATACGCAGTATTTT

j_gene: TRBJ2-7
abundance: many
v_gene: TRBV28
d_gene: TRBD2
CDR3aa: CASSLELAGYEQYF
CDR3nt: TGTGCCAGCAGTTTGGAACTAGCGGGCTACGAGCAGTACTTC

j_gene: TRBJ1-2
abundance: few
v_gene: TRBV29-1
d_gene: TRBD1
CDR3aa: CSVERGGFINYGYTF
CDR3nt: TGCAGCGTTGAAAGAGGGGGCTTTATTAACTATGGCTACACCTTC

j_gene: TRBJ2-7
abundance: few
v_gene: TRBV4-1
d_gene: NA
CDR3aa: CASRYEDGDEQYF
CDR3nt: TGCGCCAGCAGATATGAGGACGGGGACGAGCAGTACTTC

j_gene: TRBJ2-5
abundance: NA
v_gene: TRBV10-3
d_gene: TRBD1
CDR3aa: CAISGATGAGTQYF
CDR3nt: TGTGCCATCAGTGGGGCCACAGGGGCAGGGACCCAGTACTTC

j_gene: TRBJ2-3
abundance: few
v_gene: TRBV6-1
d_gene: TRBD2
CDR3aa: CASRPLGTGTSGRMGVTDTQYF
CDR3nt: TGTGCCAGCAGACCCCTCGGCACAGGGACTAGCGGGAGAATGGGGGTCACAGATACGCAGTATTTT

j_gene: TRBJ2-1
abundance: many
v_gene: TRBV12-3/TRBV12-4
d_gene: NA
CDR3aa: CASSFSGAGSSYNEQFF
CDR3nt: TGTGCCAGCAGTTTTTCTGGAGCGGGCAGCTCCTACAATGAGCAGTTCTTC

j_gene: TRBJ1-2
abundance: many
v_gene: TRBV7-2
d_gene: NA
CDR3aa: CASSLPGRTYGYTF
CDR3nt: TGTGCCAGCAGTTTGCCGGGACGGACCTATGGCTACACCTTC

j_gene: TRBJ2-7
abundance: few
v_gene: TRBV20-1
d_gene: TRBD1
CDR3aa: CSAERTGGYEQYF
CDR3nt: TGCAGTGCTGAAAGGACAGGGGGCTACGAGCAGTACTTC

j_gene: TRBJ2-1
abundance: many
v_gene: TRBV12-5
d_gene: NA
CDR3aa: CASGSSRVHEQFF
CDR3nt: TGTGCTAGTGGTTCGTCTAGGGTACATGAGCAGTTCTTC

j_gene: TRBJ2-1
abundance: many
v_gene: TRBV28
d_gene: TRBD2
CDR3aa: CASSPAGTYYNEQFF
CDR3nt: TGTGCCAGCAGCCCAGCGGGAACCTACTACAATGAGCAGTTCTTC

j_gene: TRBJ2-3
abundance: many
v_gene: TRBV28
d_gene: TRBD2
CDR3aa: CASGPLLADIQADTQYF
CDR3nt: TGTGCCAGCGGCCCCTTACTAGCGGACATACAGGCAGATACGCAGTATTTT

j_gene: TRBJ2-2
abundance: few
v_gene: TRBV6-2/TRBV6-3
d_gene: NA
CDR3aa: CASSALGEELFF
CDR3nt: TGTGCCAGCAGTGCTCTCGGCGAGGAGCTGTTTTTT

j_gene: TRBJ2-3
abundance: NA
v_gene: TRBV2
d_gene: NA
CDR3aa: CASSVRDGRTDTQYF
CDR3nt: TGTGCCAGCAGTGTTCGGGACGGGCGCACAGATACGCAGTATTTT

j_gene: TRBJ2-1
abundance: NA
v_gene: TRBV20-1
d_gene: TRBD2
CDR3aa: CSARELADSYNEQFF
CDR3nt: TGCAGTGCTAGGGAACTAGCGGACTCCTACAATGAGCAGTTCTTC

j_gene: TRBJ2-7
abundance: many
v_gene: TRBV13
d_gene: NA
CDR3aa: CASSDTTLHEQYF
CDR3nt: TGTGCCAGCAGTGACACGACACTCCACGAGCAGTACTTC

j_gene: TRBJ1-5
abundance: NA
v_gene: TRBV19
d_gene: NA
CDR3aa: CASRNTPIVGFSGGPVDQPQHF
CDR3nt: TGTGCCAGTAGGAATACCCCGATAGTGGGATTCTCGGGGGGACCCGTCGATCAGCCCCAGCATTTT

j_gene: TRBJ2-7
abundance: few
v_gene: TRBV11-2
d_gene: NA
CDR3aa: CASSETAGQLYEQYF
CDR3nt: TGTGCCAGCAGCGAAACAGCCGGACAGCTCTACGAGCAGTACTTC

j_gene: TRBJ1-5
abundance: many
v_gene: TRBV2
d_gene: NA
CDR3aa: CASSEAGTWNQPQHF
CDR3nt: TGTGCCAGCAGTGAAGCCGGGACATGGAATCAGCCCCAGCATTTT

j_gene: TRBJ2-1
abundance: once
v_gene: TRBV20-1
d_gene: NA
CDR3aa: CSAIGLGVEDSYNEQFF
CDR3nt: TGCAGTGCTATCGGGCTAGGGGTCGAAGATTCCTACAATGAGCAGTTCTTC

j_gene: TRBJ1-1
abundance: few
v_gene: TRBV12-5
d_gene: NA
CDR3aa: CASGQTGTEAFF
CDR3nt: TGTGCTAGTGGCCAGACAGGCACTGAAGCTTTCTTT

j_gene: TRBJ2-1
abundance: NA
v_gene: TRBV18
d_gene: NA
CDR3aa: CASSPLSDFDNEQFF
CDR3nt: TGTGCCAGCTCACCGCTTAGCGATTTCGACAATGAGCAGTTCTTC

j_gene: TRBJ2-7
abundance: few
v_gene: TRBV30
d_gene: TRBD1
CDR3aa: CAWRSLGGQVYEQYF
CDR3nt: TGTGCCTGGAGGTCACTTGGGGGACAGGTCTACGAGCAGTACTTC

j_gene: TRBJ2-7
abundance: few
v_gene: TRBV20-1
d_gene: TRBD2
CDR3aa: CSASPPSGRSIYEQYF
CDR3nt: TGCAGTGCTAGCCCTCCTAGCGGGAGGTCCATCTACGAGCAGTACTTC

j_gene: TRBJ2-7
abundance: many
v_gene: TRBV6-2/TRBV6-3
d_gene: TRBD2
CDR3aa: CASLLAGSYEQYF
CDR3nt: TGTGCCAGCTTACTAGCGGGGTCCTACGAGCAGTACTTC

j_gene: TRBJ2-2
abundance: many
v_gene: TRBV6-6
d_gene: TRBD2
CDR3aa: CASSYVAGGYTGELFF
CDR3nt: TGTGCCAGCAGTTACGTTGCGGGAGGGTACACCGGGGAGCTGTTTTTT

j_gene: TRBJ2-6
abundance: few
v_gene: TRBV27
d_gene: NA
CDR3aa: CASSQGHSGANVLTF
CDR3nt: TGTGCCAGCAGCCAGGGACATTCTGGGGCCAACGTCCTGACTTTC

j_gene: TRBJ1-5
abundance: NA
v_gene: TRBV7-2
d_gene: NA
CDR3aa: CASSRDDTSNQPQHF
CDR3nt: TGTGCCAGCAGCCGAGATGACACGAGCAATCAGCCCCAGCATTTT

j_gene: TRBJ2-2
abundance: many
v_gene: TRBV24-1
d_gene: TRBD1
CDR3aa: CATSAKDRESGELFF
CDR3nt: TGTGCCACCAGTGCAAAGGACAGGGAGTCCGGGGAGCTGTTTTTT

j_gene: TRBJ2-1
abundance: NA
v_gene: TRBV5-6
d_gene: NA
CDR3aa: CASSSIGHWYNEQFF
CDR3nt: TGTGCCAGCAGCTCGATAGGCCACTGGTACAATGAGCAGTTCTTC

j_gene: TRBJ2-3
abundance: once
v_gene: TRBV2
d_gene: NA
CDR3aa: CASTPGARDGRTDTQYF
CDR3nt: TGTGCCAGCACCCCCGGGGCCCGGGACGGGCGCACAGATACGCAGTATTTT

j_gene: TRBJ1-5
abundance: NA
v_gene: TRBV7-6
d_gene: NA
CDR3aa: CASSLGWDNQPQHF
CDR3nt: TGTGCCAGCAGCTTAGGTTGGGACAATCAGCCCCAGCATTTT

j_gene: TRBJ2-7
abundance: NA
v_gene: TRBV5-1
d_gene: NA
CDR3aa: CASSLGGAGNSYEQYF
CDR3nt: TGCGCCAGCAGCTTAGGCGGGGCAGGGAACTCCTACGAGCAGTACTTC

j_gene: TRBJ1-5
abundance: many
v_gene: TRBV12-3/TRBV12-4
d_gene: TRBD1
CDR3aa: CASSRDRSNQPQHF
CDR3nt: TGTGCCAGCAGCAGGGACAGGAGCAATCAGCCCCAGCATTTT

j_gene: TRBJ2-3
abundance: many
v_gene: TRBV7-8
d_gene: TRBD1
CDR3aa: CASSPAGTGGVWDTQYF
CDR3nt: TGTGCCAGCAGCCCTGCCGGGACAGGGGGCGTGTGGGATACGCAGTATTTT

j_gene: TRBJ2-1
abundance: NA
v_gene: TRBV4-1
d_gene: TRBD2
CDR3aa: CASSQILFLAGGLYNEQFF
CDR3nt: TGCGCCAGCAGCCAAATCCTTTTCCTAGCGGGAGGTCTCTACAATGAGCAGTTCTTC

j_gene: TRBJ2-1
abundance: NA
v_gene: TRBV20-1
d_gene: TRBD1
CDR3aa: CSAGGSGTGASNEQFF
CDR3nt: TGCAGTGCTGGAGGTTCCGGGACAGGGGCTAGTAATGAGCAGTTCTTC

j_gene: TRBJ2-7
abundance: many
v_gene: TRBV28
d_gene: NA
CDR3aa: CASNFGDGRSYEQYF
CDR3nt: TGTGCCAGCAACTTCGGGGACGGACGCTCCTACGAGCAGTACTTC

j_gene: TRBJ2-7
abundance: many
v_gene: TRBV28
d_gene: TRBD1
CDR3aa: CASSAHPGTGPYEQYF
CDR3nt: TGTGCCAGCAGTGCCCATCCCGGGACAGGCCCCTACGAGCAGTACTTC

j_gene: TRBJ1-2
abundance: NA
v_gene: TRBV15
d_gene: NA
CDR3aa: CATSRDRQAYGYTF
CDR3nt: TGTGCCACCAGCAGAGATCGACAGGCCTATGGCTACACCTTC

j_gene: TRBJ2-3
abundance: NA
v_gene: TRBV5-6
d_gene: NA
CDR3aa: CASSIWSTDTQYF
CDR3nt: TGTGCCAGCAGCATCTGGAGCACAGATACGCAGTATTTT

j_gene: TRBJ1-1
abundance: NA
v_gene: TRBV11-2
d_gene: TRBD1
CDR3aa: CASSSGGQTNTEAFF
CDR3nt: TGTGCCAGCAGCTCCGGGGGACAGACGAACACTGAAGCTTTCTTT

j_gene: TRBJ2-3
abundance: many
v_gene: TRBV24-1
d_gene: TRBD1
CDR3aa: CATSDRDREADTQYF
CDR3nt: TGTGCCACCAGTGACCGGGACAGGGAAGCAGATACGCAGTATTTT

j_gene: TRBJ1-2
abundance: NA
v_gene: TRBV9
d_gene: NA
CDR3aa: CASTSPWDGYTF
CDR3nt: TGTGCCAGCACCTCCCCCTGGGATGGCTACACCTTC

j_gene: TRBJ1-2
abundance: NA
v_gene: TRBV9
d_gene: NA
CDR3aa: CASSGSGRIYGYTF
CDR3nt: TGTGCCAGCAGCGGATCGGGACGGATCTATGGCTACACCTTC

j_gene: TRBJ2-3
abundance: many
v_gene: TRBV12-3/TRBV12-4
d_gene: TRBD1
CDR3aa: CASSWDSVTDTQYF
CDR3nt: TGTGCCAGCAGCTGGGACAGTGTCACAGATACGCAGTATTTT